This T cell receptor (beta chain) was recovered during a study of blood T cell repertoires in COVID-19. Study-wide background: Sites in the United States, Italy and Spain provided acute and convalescent COVID-19 samples. Nucleic acid was either cDNA or gDNA, and it came from T cells, B-cell-depleted T cells, or PBMCs.

The authors' processing: Reference gene primer amplification gave nucleated cell count estimates. This table comes from immunoSEQ multiplex PCR, and its TCRdb copy is limited to in-frame clones, with some not included. The V and J calls and clone size are taken from that table; D and trimming were inferred from the DNA. Here the sample spans tens of thousands of clones, under 90% being singletons. V was trimmed by 0 bases and J by 10 bases, leaving 18 bases between them. CDR3 size: 15 residues. CDR1 and CDR2 from the germline V gene are SNHLY and FYNNEI. This receptor was identified in an older woman with acute or convalescent COVID-19. Sequencing used peripheral blood. The chain joins TRBV2 to TRBJ1-1, with a tentative D call TRBD1 (6 bases). The CDR3 nucleotides are TGTGCCAGCAGTGAAGCCACATCACATCAGGGGCTAGCTTTCTTT. As protein: CASSEATSHQGLAFF.